What follows is one T cell receptor beta chain and its context. Other DNA variants within this sample encode the same CDR3. It was with 60 Vbeta and 13 Jbeta primers that the PCR ran. Generated by immunoSEQ multiplex PCR, the TCRdb table keeps only in-frame clones and is missing some. The sample lists some 190,000 clones, 82% occurring once. The sample originates from a study of cytomegalovirus exposure and HLA in healthy donors. The CDR3 runs to 14 residues. Germline V gene sequence: CDR1 LNHDA, CDR2 SQIVND (reference sequence). V shed 8 bases and J 4 bases; nucleotides not matched to a gene: 6. The TCR was taken from a man aged 35 to 55 in good health and CMV-seronegative. The specimen sequenced was PBMCs. The rearrangement uses TRBV19 and TRBJ2-2, with TRBD1 matching 8 bases. CDR3 nucleotide sequence: TGTGCCAGTTCTGGACAGGGCAGCACCGGGGAGCTGTTTTTT. It encodes CASSGQGSTGELFF.